This T cell receptor (beta chain) was identified in a study of T cell responses to AZD1222 COVID-19 vaccine (dated by TCRdb to the early 2020s). At the level of the whole study: AZD1222 recipients given second doses at about 4 weeks or at about 12 weeks were pooled, since spike-specific TCR depth and breadth were not found to differ between the two schedules. A total of over 230 trial participants underwent TCR sequencing, of whom 207 received two doses of AZD1222 and approximately 25 received two doses of the MenACWY control vaccine. Enrollment into the trials was organized by age into subgroups of 18-55, 56-69 and 70-plus years, and those subgroups contained roughly 150, 30 and 60 TCR-sequenced participants, respectively. What the authors observed across the whole study: Nearly half of unique spike-specific TCRs reportedly recognized epitopes outside regions mutated in the B.1.351 and B.1.1.7 variants. Conclusions about previously exposed vaccinees are limited, since just 6 or 7 AZD1222 recipients were seropositive for SARS-CoV-2 at baseline. CD4 TCRs associated with the vaccine covered the entire spike protein, and the dominant responses were in regions 160-218 and 743-854. The 56-69-year group was small, and its depth increase did not reach significance, likely because of low power. Spike-specific TCR breadth and depth rose significantly after two AZD1222 doses compared with day 0 and with MenACWY recipients. No day 14 peak-response samples were available, so repertoires were characterized only after the peak T cell response. Most participants were white British and females outnumbered males, and the authors suggested that clonal diversity may have been underestimated.

The junction carries 13 bases between V and J, which are trimmed by 5 bases and 14 bases respectively. The germline V gene specifies SGHTA as CDR1 and FQGTGA as CDR2. The CDR3 holds 12 amino acids from the cysteine to the phenylalanine. Of the read, only the CDR3 DNA is kept; its 36 bases are in frame from base 1. What this sample's time point label stands for: baseline before first vaccination. Vaccinee samples were obtained from the UK trials COV001 and COV002, which included a single-blind randomized controlled phase 2/3 trial of AZD1222 (ChAdOx1 nCoV-19) in healthy adults. For TCRbeta chain sequencing, PBMC samples were collected from trial participants at day 0 and at day 28 after the second dose. This clone was observed a single time. Its antigen is still unknown. Base qualities are not at hand, and no much larger clone is one base apart. The CDR3 regions of human TCRbeta chains were analyzed by immunosequencing. For the original study's pipeline: TCRs in the repertoires were compared against a reference library of SARS-CoV-2-specific TCRs that had been generated with the MIRA antigen-specificity platform. Breadth was defined as the fraction of unique TCRs that were SARS-CoV-2-associated, and depth was defined as the fraction of total T cells that were SARS-CoV-2-associated. Using the MIRA data, each spike-specific TCR was mapped to the spike region that the TCR reacts to and placed in a CD4 or CD8 class. Log10-transformed breadth and depth values were compared by one-way ANOVA with Sidak's multiple comparisons tests. The table comes from immuneACCESS by way of TCRdb, which keeps in-frame sequences with V and J called. Part of the clones is missing from these tables; in studies checked, under half for an unresolved V gene and the rest for unknown reasons. Clone size and the V and J calls come from that table; the DNA yielded D and trimming. This sample is represented by more than 250,000 clones; just over 90% of them were singletons. Around 0.6% of the sample belongs to the ten largest clones.

This chain joins TRBV7-3 to TRBJ1-6, and possibly TRBD1, on 5 matching bases. The clonotype originates from an adult in good health. The sample here was peripheral blood, taken on day 0 of AZD1222 vaccination. Here is the DNA: TGTGCCAGCAGCAACAGGATCCCGTCCCTCCACTTT. Its translation reads: CASSNRIPSLHF.